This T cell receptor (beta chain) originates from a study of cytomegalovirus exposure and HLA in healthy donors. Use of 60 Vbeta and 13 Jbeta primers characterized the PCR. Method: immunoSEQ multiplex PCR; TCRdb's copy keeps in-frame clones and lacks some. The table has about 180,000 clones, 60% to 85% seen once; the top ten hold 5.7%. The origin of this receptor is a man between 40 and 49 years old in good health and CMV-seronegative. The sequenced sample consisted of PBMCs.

The chain's CDR3 is CASGSWPPEAFF. Written as DNA, the CDR3 is TGTGCTAGTGGTTCATGGCCTCCTGAAGCTTTCTTT. The J gene is TRBJ1-1, the V gene TRBV12-5; no clear D gene. The V gene lost 4 bases and the J gene lost 6 bases, with 9 bases spanning the gap. This CDR3 is built from 12 residues. Germline V CDR1 and CDR2: LGHNT, FRNRAP.